The rows below give T cell receptor beta chains drawn from one sample of a study of identical twins. TCRdb independently ran MiXCR on the 5' RACE reads; one entry per CDR3 protein. Among about 240,000 distinct CDR3 sequences listed, roughly 13% were seen once. These same data were also listed under a study on yellow fever vaccine responses in identical twins.

Sequenced: memory (CD45RO+) T cells sorted from blood. The origin of the receptors is a woman between 18 and 30 years old in good health. CDR3s include the opening cysteine and the closing phenylalanine or tryptophan. The order of the fields is V gene, D gene, J gene, CDR3 protein. A D gene is named only where the DNA matches it firmly.

v_gene: TRBV7-9
d_gene: .
j_gene: TRBJ2-7
CDR3aa: CASRSEDGREYF

v_gene: TRBV12-3/TRBV12-4
d_gene: .
j_gene: TRBJ2-3
CDR3aa: CASSLSGGLGADTQYF

v_gene: TRBV7-2
d_gene: .
j_gene: TRBJ2-3
CDR3aa: CASSYLGGQDTQYF

v_gene: TRBV3-1
d_gene: .
j_gene: TRBJ2-2
CDR3aa: CASSQVSRATGELFF

v_gene: TRBV9
d_gene: .
j_gene: TRBJ2-3
CDR3aa: CASSVGGGQHTQYF

v_gene: TRBV27
d_gene: .
j_gene: TRBJ1-1
CDR3aa: CASNPRRMNTEAFF

v_gene: TRBV28
d_gene: .
j_gene: TRBJ2-1
CDR3aa: CASSSQITEQFF

v_gene: TRBV2
d_gene: .
j_gene: TRBJ2-7
CDR3aa: CASSVIGTYEQYF

v_gene: TRBV7-2
d_gene: .
j_gene: TRBJ1-2
CDR3aa: CASSLDRAAYGYTF

v_gene: TRBV12-3/TRBV12-4
d_gene: .
j_gene: TRBJ2-1
CDR3aa: CASSDSSIYNEQFF

v_gene: TRBV4-2
d_gene: TRBD2
j_gene: TRBJ2-1
CDR3aa: CASSRTSGATYNEQFF

v_gene: TRBV7-8
d_gene: .
j_gene: TRBJ2-1
CDR3aa: CASSSGDGPYNEQFF

v_gene: TRBV7-9
d_gene: TRBD2
j_gene: TRBJ2-3
CDR3aa: CASSRDGLAVTDTQYF

v_gene: TRBV2
d_gene: .
j_gene: TRBJ2-7
CDR3aa: CASSMTRTYEQYF

v_gene: TRBV4-3
d_gene: TRBD2
j_gene: TRBJ2-1
CDR3aa: CASSQDPGGRAYNEQFF

v_gene: TRBV10-3
d_gene: .
j_gene: TRBJ2-1
CDR3aa: CAISVEGRLIEFF

v_gene: TRBV20-1
d_gene: TRBD1
j_gene: TRBJ1-6
CDR3aa: CSARVRGQGNVDSPLHF

v_gene: TRBV20-1
d_gene: TRBD1
j_gene: TRBJ2-3
CDR3aa: CSAWTGGLTDTQYF

v_gene: TRBV7-9
d_gene: .
j_gene: TRBJ2-7
CDR3aa: CASSFSGGTSYEQYF

v_gene: TRBV12-3/TRBV12-4
d_gene: TRBD2
j_gene: TRBJ2-3
CDR3aa: CASSLGSGGGTDTQYF

v_gene: TRBV6-5
d_gene: .
j_gene: TRBJ2-5
CDR3aa: CASSYFIPQGGAETQYF

v_gene: TRBV12-3/TRBV12-4
d_gene: .
j_gene: TRBJ2-5
CDR3aa: CASSLSRFQTQYF

v_gene: TRBV24-1
d_gene: TRBD2
j_gene: TRBJ2-3
CDR3aa: CATCDPGTSGRTDTQYF

v_gene: TRBV11-2
d_gene: .
j_gene: TRBJ2-7
CDR3aa: CASSLVAAWEEQYF

v_gene: TRBV5-8
d_gene: .
j_gene: TRBJ1-5
CDR3aa: CASSLRRGNQPQHF

v_gene: TRBV6-1
d_gene: TRBD2
j_gene: TRBJ2-1
CDR3aa: CASGGTSGYNEQFF

v_gene: TRBV6-1
d_gene: .
j_gene: TRBJ2-2
CDR3aa: CASKVGISNTGELFF

v_gene: TRBV18
d_gene: TRBD1
j_gene: TRBJ2-7
CDR3aa: CASSPRQGADEQYF

v_gene: TRBV12-3/TRBV12-4
d_gene: .
j_gene: TRBJ1-5
CDR3aa: CASSLKIGGNSNQPQHF

v_gene: TRBV20-1
d_gene: .
j_gene: TRBJ1-4
CDR3aa: CSARVLPEKLFF

v_gene: TRBV28
d_gene: .
j_gene: TRBJ1-2
CDR3aa: CASSLGGAYGYTF

v_gene: TRBV29-1
d_gene: TRBD1
j_gene: TRBJ2-2
CDR3aa: CSAGTANTGELFF

v_gene: TRBV20-1
d_gene: TRBD2
j_gene: TRBJ2-1
CDR3aa: CSATLAGGRREQFF

v_gene: TRBV5-1
d_gene: .
j_gene: TRBJ1-1
CDR3aa: CASSLTGLNTEAFF

v_gene: TRBV20-1
d_gene: .
j_gene: TRBJ2-3
CDR3aa: CSALPLRGTDTQYF

v_gene: TRBV10-2
d_gene: .
j_gene: TRBJ2-5
CDR3aa: CASIPEGQGQETQYF

v_gene: TRBV4-3
d_gene: TRBD1
j_gene: TRBJ2-6
CDR3aa: CASSPSTGGTGANVLTF

v_gene: TRBV7-2
d_gene: .
j_gene: TRBJ2-7
CDR3aa: CASSLTQSSYEQYF

v_gene: TRBV9
d_gene: .
j_gene: TRBJ2-3
CDR3aa: CASSPSARLVGDTQYF

v_gene: TRBV20-1
d_gene: .
j_gene: TRBJ1-5
CDR3aa: CSVGTPDQPQHF

v_gene: TRBV6-6
d_gene: TRBD1
j_gene: TRBJ1-2
CDR3aa: CASSQDRVHGYTF

v_gene: TRBV6-1
d_gene: .
j_gene: TRBJ2-2
CDR3aa: CASISGALSEGELFF

v_gene: TRBV28
d_gene: .
j_gene: TRBJ2-3
CDR3aa: CASSPDRRTDTQYF

v_gene: TRBV6-1
d_gene: .
j_gene: TRBJ2-3
CDR3aa: CASRLDGNTDTQYF

v_gene: TRBV29-1
d_gene: TRBD2
j_gene: TRBJ2-1
CDR3aa: CSVVSGRRYNEQFF

v_gene: TRBV29-1
d_gene: .
j_gene: TRBJ1-1
CDR3aa: CSVWTATNTEAFF

v_gene: TRBV18
d_gene: TRBD1
j_gene: TRBJ2-7
CDR3aa: CASSPRGTASSYEQYF

v_gene: TRBV7-3
d_gene: .
j_gene: TRBJ2-3
CDR3aa: CASSPTSGTDTQYF

v_gene: TRBV7-3
d_gene: .
j_gene: TRBJ1-1
CDR3aa: CASSQGDVTEAFF

v_gene: TRBV7-8
d_gene: TRBD2
j_gene: TRBJ2-3
CDR3aa: CASSGLAGTDTQYF

v_gene: TRBV5-1
d_gene: .
j_gene: TRBJ1-2
CDR3aa: CASSPDTGLRYGYTF

v_gene: TRBV6-5
d_gene: .
j_gene: TRBJ2-3
CDR3aa: CASSYGAGRTDTQYF

v_gene: TRBV28
d_gene: TRBD1
j_gene: TRBJ2-7
CDR3aa: CASSLWGQGAREQYF

v_gene: TRBV10-1
d_gene: TRBD2
j_gene: TRBJ2-1
CDR3aa: CASSVRTSGSYNEQFF